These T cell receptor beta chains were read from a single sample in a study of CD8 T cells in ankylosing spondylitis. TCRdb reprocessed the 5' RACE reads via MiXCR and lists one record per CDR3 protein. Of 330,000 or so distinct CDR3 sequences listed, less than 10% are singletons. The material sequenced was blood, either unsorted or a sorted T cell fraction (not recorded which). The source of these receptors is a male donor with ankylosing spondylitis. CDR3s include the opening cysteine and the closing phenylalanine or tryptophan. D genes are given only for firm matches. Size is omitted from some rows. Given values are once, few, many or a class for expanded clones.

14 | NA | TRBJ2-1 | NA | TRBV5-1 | TGCGCCAGCAGCTTGGTTCCAGGGGAATTTGAGCAGTTCTTC | CASSLVPGEFEQFF
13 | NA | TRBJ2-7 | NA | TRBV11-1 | TGTGCCAGCAGCCTAGGACTCCGCGCCGAGCAGTACTTC | CASSLGLRAEQYF
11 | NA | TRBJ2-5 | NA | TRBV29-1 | TGCAGCTTAGCGGTACAAGAGACCCAGTACTTC | CSLAVQETQYF
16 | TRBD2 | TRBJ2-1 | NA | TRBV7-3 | TGTGCCAGCAGCGAATACGGACTAGCGGGAGTCAATGAGCAGTTCTTC | CASSEYGLAGVNEQFF
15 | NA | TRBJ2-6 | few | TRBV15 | TGTGCCACCAGCAGAGTGGATGTTGGGGCCAACGTCCTGACTTTC | CATSRVDVGANVLTF
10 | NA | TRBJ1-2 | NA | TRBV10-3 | TGTGCCACCTGGTCATATGGCTACACCTTC | CATWSYGYTF
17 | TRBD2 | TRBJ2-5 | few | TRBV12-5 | TGTGCTAGTGGTCCCGCCGGACTAGCGGGAGTTGGAGAGACCCAGTACTTC | CASGPAGLAGVGETQYF
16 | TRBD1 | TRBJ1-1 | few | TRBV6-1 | TGTGCCAGCAGGGCCGAGGGACAGGGCCCGTGGACTGAAGCTTTCTTT | CASRAEGQGPWTEAFF
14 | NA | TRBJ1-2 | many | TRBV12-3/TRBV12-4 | TGTGCCAGCAGTTTTACGCCTAACAGGGACGGCTACACCTTC | CASSFTPNRDGYTF
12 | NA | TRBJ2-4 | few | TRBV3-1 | TGTGCCAGCAGCCAAACCGGGGTTAGACAGTACTTC | CASSQTGVRQYF
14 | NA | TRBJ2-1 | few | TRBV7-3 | TGTGCCAGCAGCCCCTCCGGACTTTACAATGAGCAGTTCTTC | CASSPSGLYNEQFF
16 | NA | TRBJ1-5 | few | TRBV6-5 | TGTGCCAGCAGTTTAACGGTCAGGGTTAGCAATCAGCCCCAGCATTTT | CASSLTVRVSNQPQHF
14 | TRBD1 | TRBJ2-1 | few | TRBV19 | TGTGCCAGTAAACTAGGGACAGGGAACAATGAGCAGTTCTTC | CASKLGTGNNEQFF
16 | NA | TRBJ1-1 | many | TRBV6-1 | TGTGCCAGCGCCCGCAGGGACGGACCTCGAAACACTGAAGCTTTCTTT | CASARRDGPRNTEAFF
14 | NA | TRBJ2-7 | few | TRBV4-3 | TGCGCCAGCAGCCAAGAACTCGGGCTCCACGAGCAGTACTTC | CASSQELGLHEQYF
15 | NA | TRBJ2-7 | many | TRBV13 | TGTGCCAGCAGCTCCCGGCCGCGAGGGGGCTACGAGCAGTACTTC | CASSSRPRGGYEQYF
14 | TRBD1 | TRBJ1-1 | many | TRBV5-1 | TGCGCCAGCAGCGGGGGACAGATGAACACTGAAGCTTTCTTT | CASSGGQMNTEAFF
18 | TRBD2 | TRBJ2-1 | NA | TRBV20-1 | TGCAGTGCAATCTCCGGGACTGGCGGGAGGTACTCCTACAATGAGCAGTTCTTC | CSAISGTGGRYSYNEQFF
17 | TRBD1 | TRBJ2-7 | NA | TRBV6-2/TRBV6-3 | TGTGCCAGCAGGAGACCTCCGAGACAGGGGACCTCCTACGAGCAGTACTTC | CASRRPPRQGTSYEQYF
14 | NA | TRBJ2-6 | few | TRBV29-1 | TGCAGCGTAGCTACAGGGTTCGGGGCCAACGTCCTGACTTTC | CSVATGFGANVLTF
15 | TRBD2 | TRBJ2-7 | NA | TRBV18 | TGTGCCAGCTCACCACCGACGACTAGCGGATACGAGCAGTACTTC | CASSPPTTSGYEQYF
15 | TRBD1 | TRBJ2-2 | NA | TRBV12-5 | TGTGCTAGTGGACAAACAGGGGGCGGCACCGGGGAGCTGTTTTTT | CASGQTGGGTGELFF
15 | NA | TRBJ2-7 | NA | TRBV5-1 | TGCGCCAGCAGCCCCCAACAGGGTTCTAGCTACGAGCAGTACTTC | CASSPQQGSSYEQYF
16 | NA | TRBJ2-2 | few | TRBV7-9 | TGTGCCAGCAGCCCCAGGGGCGGGGCGAACACCGGGGAGCTGTTTTTT | CASSPRGGANTGELFF
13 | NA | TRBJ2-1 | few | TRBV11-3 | TGTGCCAGCAGCTGGACCAGAGGGCGTGAGCAGTTCTTC | CASSWTRGREQFF
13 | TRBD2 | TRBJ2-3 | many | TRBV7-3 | TGTGCCAGCAGCTTAACGGGACTAGCGGAGCAGTATTTT | CASSLTGLAEQYF
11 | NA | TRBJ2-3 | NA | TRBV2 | TGTGCCAGCAGTGTGAAAGATACGCAGTATTTT | CASSVKDTQYF
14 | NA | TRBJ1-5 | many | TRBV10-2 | TGCGCCAGCTCTGACAGTTTTAGCAATCAGCCCCAGCATTTT | CASSDSFSNQPQHF
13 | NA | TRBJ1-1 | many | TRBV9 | TGTGCCAGCAGCGTAGTCTCTAACACTGAAGCTTTCTTT | CASSVVSNTEAFF
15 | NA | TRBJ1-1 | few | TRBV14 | TGTGCCAGCAGCCAAGATCTGGGGGGTTTGAGTGAAGCTTTCTTT | CASSQDLGGLSEAFF
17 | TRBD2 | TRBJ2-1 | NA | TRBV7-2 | TGTGCCAGCAGCCGTGCCACCTTAGCGGGAGTCACCCATGAGCAGTTCTTC | CASSRATLAGVTHEQFF
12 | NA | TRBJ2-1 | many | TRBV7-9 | TGTGCCAGCAGCGATGCCGGGAATGAGCAGTTCTTC | CASSDAGNEQFF
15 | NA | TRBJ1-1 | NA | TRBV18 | TGTGCCAGCTCACCAAGGACAGAACACAACACTGAAGCTTTCTTT | CASSPRTEHNTEAFF
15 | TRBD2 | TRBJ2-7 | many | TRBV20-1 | TGCAGTGCTAGTTTGCGGGCTAGCGGGATCGGCGAGCAGTACTTC | CSASLRASGIGEQYF
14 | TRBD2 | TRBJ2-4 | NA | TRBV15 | TGTGCCACCAGCAGAGATCTAGCGGAAAACATTCAGTACTTC | CATSRDLAENIQYF
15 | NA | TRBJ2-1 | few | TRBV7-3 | TGTGCCACCCAGCTTACAAGGGCCCCCTACAATGAGCAGTTCTTC | CATQLTRAPYNEQFF
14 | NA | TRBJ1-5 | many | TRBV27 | TGTGCCAGCAGTTTGGCCGGGACCCCCAGGCCCCAGCATTTT | CASSLAGTPRPQHF
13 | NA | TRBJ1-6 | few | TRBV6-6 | TGTGCCAGCGTTCGGGGTAATGATTCACCCCTCCACTTT | CASVRGNDSPLHF
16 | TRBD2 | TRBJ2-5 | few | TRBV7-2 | TGTGCCAGCAGCTCGACTAGCGGGAGGGCCGAGGAGACCCAGTACTTC | CASSSTSGRAEETQYF
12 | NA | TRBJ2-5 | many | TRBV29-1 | TGCAGCGTTGTCCGGCTAGGCGGGACCCAGTACTTC | CSVVRLGGTQYF
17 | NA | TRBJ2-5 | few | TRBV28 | TGTGCCAGCAGTTTATTGGGAGGCCCATCTGGGTTGTCAGCCCAGTACTTC | CASSLLGGPSGLSAQYF
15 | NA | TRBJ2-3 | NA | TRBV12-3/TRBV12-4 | TGTGCCAGCAGTTGGGGGACCGCCAGCACAGATACGCAGTATTTT | CASSWGTASTDTQYF
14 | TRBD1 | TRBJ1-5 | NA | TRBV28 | TGTGCCAGCAGTTCTAGGACAGGGCTTCAGCCCCAGCATTTT | CASSSRTGLQPQHF
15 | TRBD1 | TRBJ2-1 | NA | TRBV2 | TGTGCCAGCAGTCCAACAGGGGGCAGGCTCAATGAGCAGTTCTTC | CASSPTGGRLNEQFF
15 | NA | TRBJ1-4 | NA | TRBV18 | TGTGCCAGCTCACCGAGGACCGCCGATAATGAAAAACTGTTTTTT | CASSPRTADNEKLFF
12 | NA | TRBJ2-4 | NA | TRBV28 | TGTGCCAGCAGTGGCCCCAAAAACATTCAGTACTTC | CASSGPKNIQYF
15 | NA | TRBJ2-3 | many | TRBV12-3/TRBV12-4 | TGTGCCAGCAGTTGGGGAGGCCGTAGCACAGATACGCAGTATTTT | CASSWGGRSTDTQYF
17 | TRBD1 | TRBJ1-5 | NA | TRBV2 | TGTGCCAGCAGGCTAACAGGGGGCGGATTTGGCAATCAGCCCCAGCATTTT | CASRLTGGGFGNQPQHF
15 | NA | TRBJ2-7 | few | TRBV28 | TGTGCCAGCAGTTTATTTGGGACGCCCACCTACGAGCAGTACTTC | CASSLFGTPTYEQYF
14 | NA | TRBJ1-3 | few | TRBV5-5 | TGTGCCAGCTGCCAGGGCGCCTCTGGAAACACCATATATTTT | CASCQGASGNTIYF
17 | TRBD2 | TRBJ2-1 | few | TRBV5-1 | TGCGCCAGCCTTGGGGACACGAGACTAGCGGGAGGGAATGAGCAGTTCTTC | CASLGDTRLAGGNEQFF
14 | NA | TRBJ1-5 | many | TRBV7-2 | TGTGCCAGCAGCTTGGCCGTATTAGGCCAGCCCCAGCATTTT | CASSLAVLGQPQHF
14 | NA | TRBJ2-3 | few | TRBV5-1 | TGCGCCAACTTTCGGACCCATCAGGGGGGGCCGCAGTATTTT | CANFRTHQGGPQYF
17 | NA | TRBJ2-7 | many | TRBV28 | TGTGCCAGCAGTCTCCTACAGGTGGCCCCCTCCTCCTACGAGCAGTACTTC | CASSLLQVAPSSYEQYF